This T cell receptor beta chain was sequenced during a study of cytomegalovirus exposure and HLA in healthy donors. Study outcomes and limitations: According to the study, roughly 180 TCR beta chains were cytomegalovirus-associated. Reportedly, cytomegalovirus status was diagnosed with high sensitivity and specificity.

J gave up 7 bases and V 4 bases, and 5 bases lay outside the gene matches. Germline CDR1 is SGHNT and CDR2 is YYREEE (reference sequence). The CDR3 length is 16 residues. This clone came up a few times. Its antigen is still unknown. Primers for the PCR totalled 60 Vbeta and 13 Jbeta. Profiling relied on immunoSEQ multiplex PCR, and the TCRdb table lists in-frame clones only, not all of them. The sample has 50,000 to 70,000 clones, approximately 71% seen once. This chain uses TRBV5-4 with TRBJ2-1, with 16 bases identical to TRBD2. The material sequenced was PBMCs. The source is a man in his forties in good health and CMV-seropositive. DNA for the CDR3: TGTGCCAGCAGCGAGGGACTAGCGGGGGGGCGAAATGAGCAGTTCTTC. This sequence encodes CASSEGLAGGRNEQFF. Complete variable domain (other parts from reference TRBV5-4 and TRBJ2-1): ETGVTQSPTHLIKTRGQQVTLRCSSQSGHNTVSWYQQALGQGPQFIFQYYREEENGRGNFPPRFSGLQFPNYSSELNVNALELDDSALYLCASSEGLAGGRNEQFFGPGTRLTVL.